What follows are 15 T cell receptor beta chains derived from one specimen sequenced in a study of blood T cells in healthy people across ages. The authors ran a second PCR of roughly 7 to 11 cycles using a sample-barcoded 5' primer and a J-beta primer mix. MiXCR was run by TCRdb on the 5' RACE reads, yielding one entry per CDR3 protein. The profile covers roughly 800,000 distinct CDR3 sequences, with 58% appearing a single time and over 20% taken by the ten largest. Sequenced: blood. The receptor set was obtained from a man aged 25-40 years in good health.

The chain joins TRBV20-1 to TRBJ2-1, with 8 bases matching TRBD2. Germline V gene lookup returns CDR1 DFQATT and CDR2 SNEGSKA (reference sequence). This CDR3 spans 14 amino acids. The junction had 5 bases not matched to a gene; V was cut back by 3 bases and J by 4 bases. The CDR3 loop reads CSASGGGPYNEQFF. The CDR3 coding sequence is TGCAGTGCTAGTGGCGGGGGGCCTTACAATGAGCAGTTCTTC.

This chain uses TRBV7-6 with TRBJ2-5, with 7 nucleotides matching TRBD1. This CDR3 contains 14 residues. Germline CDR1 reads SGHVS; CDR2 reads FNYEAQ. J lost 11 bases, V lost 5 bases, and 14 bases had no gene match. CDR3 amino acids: CASSPQGRLWEQYF. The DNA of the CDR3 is TGTGCCAGCAGCCCACAGGGGCGTCTCTGGGAGCAGTACTTC.

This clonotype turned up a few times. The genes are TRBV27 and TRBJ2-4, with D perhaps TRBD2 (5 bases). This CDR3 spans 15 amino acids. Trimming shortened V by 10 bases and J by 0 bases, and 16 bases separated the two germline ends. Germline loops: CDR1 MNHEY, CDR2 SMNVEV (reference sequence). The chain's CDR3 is CAKTGLSAAKNIQYF. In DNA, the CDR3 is TGTGCCAAGACTGGACTCTCCGCAGCCAAAAACATTCAGTACTTC.

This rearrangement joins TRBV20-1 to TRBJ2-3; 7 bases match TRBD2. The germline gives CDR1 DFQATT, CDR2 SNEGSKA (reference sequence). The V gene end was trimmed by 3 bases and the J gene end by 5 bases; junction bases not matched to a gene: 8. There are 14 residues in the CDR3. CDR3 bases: TGCAGTGCTAGGCCCCCGGGGGGTAAAGATACGCAGTATTTT. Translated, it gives CSARPPGGKDTQYF.

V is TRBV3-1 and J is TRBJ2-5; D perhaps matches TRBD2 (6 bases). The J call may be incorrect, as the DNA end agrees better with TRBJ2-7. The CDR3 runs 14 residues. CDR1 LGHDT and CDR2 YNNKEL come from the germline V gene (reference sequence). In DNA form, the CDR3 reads TGTGCCAGCACCCAGTCCGGGGGAGCCTACGAGCAGTACTTC. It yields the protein CASTQSGGAYEQYF.

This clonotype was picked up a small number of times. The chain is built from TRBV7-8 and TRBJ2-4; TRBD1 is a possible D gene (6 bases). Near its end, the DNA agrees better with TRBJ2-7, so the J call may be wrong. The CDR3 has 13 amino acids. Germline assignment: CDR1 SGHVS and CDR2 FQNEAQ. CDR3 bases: TGTGCCAGCACAGGGGCCGGAACGGGCGAGCAGTACTTC. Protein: CASTGAGTGEQYF.

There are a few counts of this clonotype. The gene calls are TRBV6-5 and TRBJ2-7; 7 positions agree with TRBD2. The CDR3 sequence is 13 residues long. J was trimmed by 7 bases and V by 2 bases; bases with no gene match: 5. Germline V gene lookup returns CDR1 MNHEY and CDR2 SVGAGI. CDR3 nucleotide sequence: TGTGCCAGCAGTTACGGGGAGGGTTCGGAGCAGTACTTC. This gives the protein CASSYGEGSEQYF.

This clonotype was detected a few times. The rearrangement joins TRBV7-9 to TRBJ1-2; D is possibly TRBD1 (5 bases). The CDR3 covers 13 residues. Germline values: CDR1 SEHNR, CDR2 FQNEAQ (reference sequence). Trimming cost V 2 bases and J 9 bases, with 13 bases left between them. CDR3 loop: CASSLYGGRSYTF. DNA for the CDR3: TGTGCCAGCAGCTTATATGGGGGTCGGAGCTACACCTTC.

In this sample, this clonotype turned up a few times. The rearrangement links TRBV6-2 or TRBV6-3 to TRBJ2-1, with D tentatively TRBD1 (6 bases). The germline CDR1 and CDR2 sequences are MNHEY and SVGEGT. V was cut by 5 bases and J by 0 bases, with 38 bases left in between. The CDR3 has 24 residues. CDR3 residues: CASSNHPDRLDSAAPGVSYNEQFF. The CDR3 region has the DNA TGTGCCAGCAGTAACCACCCTGACCGGCTGGACAGCGCTGCGCCAGGGGTCTCCTACAATGAGCAGTTCTTC.

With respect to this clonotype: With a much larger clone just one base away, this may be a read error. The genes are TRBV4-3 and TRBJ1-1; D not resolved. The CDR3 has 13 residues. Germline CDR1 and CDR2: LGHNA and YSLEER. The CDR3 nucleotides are TGCGCCAGCGGCCAAGTGTGGCAAACTGAAGCTTTCTTT. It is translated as CASGQVWQTEAFF.

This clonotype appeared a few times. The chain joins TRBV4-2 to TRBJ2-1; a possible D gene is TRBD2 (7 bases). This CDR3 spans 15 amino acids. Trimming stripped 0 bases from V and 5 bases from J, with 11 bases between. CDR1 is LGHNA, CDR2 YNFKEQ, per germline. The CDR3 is CASSQDPGGHNEQFF. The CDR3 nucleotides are TGTGCCAGCAGCCAAGACCCGGGGGGCCACAATGAGCAGTTCTTC.

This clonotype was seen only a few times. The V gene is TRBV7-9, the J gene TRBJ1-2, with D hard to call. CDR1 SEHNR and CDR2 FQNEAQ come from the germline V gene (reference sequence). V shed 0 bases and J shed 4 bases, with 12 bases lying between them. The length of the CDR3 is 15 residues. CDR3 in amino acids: CASSLAAGSPYGYTF. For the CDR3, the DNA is TGTGCCAGCAGCTTAGCGGCAGGTAGTCCCTATGGCTACACCTTC.

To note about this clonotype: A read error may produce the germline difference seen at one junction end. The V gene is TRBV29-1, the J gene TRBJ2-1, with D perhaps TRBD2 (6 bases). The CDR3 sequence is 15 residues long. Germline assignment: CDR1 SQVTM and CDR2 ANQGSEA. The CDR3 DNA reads TGCAGCGTTCAGTCCCGGGGGAAGGCCTACAATGAGCGGTTCTTC. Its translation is CSVQSRGKAYNERFF.

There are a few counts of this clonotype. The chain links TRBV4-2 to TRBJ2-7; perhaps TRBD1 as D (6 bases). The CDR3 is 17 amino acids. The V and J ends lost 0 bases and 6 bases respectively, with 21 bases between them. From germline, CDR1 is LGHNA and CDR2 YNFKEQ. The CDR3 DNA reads TGTGCCAGCAGCCAAGACCCGGCCGCAGGGGAGACTTGCGAGCAGTACTTC. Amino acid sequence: CASSQDPAAGETCEQYF.

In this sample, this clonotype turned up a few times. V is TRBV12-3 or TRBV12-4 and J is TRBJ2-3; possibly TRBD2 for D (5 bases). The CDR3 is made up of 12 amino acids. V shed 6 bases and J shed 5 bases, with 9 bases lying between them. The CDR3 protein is CASRADGDTQYF. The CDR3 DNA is TGTGCCAGCAGAGCGGACGGAGATACGCAGTATTTT.